Described below is a single T cell receptor beta chain sequence and its context. Its antigen is still unknown. The PCR was carried out with 60 Vbeta primers and 13 Jbeta primers. Some clones are missing from TCRdb's copy, which holds only in-frame ones; the method was immunoSEQ multiplex PCR. The profile shows about 120,000 clones, roughly four fifths of them singletons. Per germline, CDR1 SGHTA and CDR2 FQGNSA. The V gene lost 2 bases and the J gene lost 4 bases, with 18 bases spanning the gap. The CDR3 is made up of 16 amino acids. The sample comes from a study of cytomegalovirus exposure and HLA in healthy donors. The overall study: Ancestry clustering placed around four fifths of some 400 genotyped donors in the Caucasian-associated cluster. The study, taken as a whole, reports: TCR beta chains numbering some 150 were designated cytomegalovirus-associated.

The chain joins TRBV7-2 to TRBJ2-7; perhaps TRBD2 as D (5 bases). The source of this sequence is a woman aged 25 to 45 in good health and CMV-seropositive. Sequencing was performed on PBMCs. CDR3 nucleotide sequence: TGTGCCAGCAGCTTACTTTCCGCGGGCCCTCGTTACGAGCAGTACTTC. Protein: CASSLLSAGPRYEQYF.